These 23 T cell receptor beta chains were sequenced from one sample in a study of human T cells and chemical hapten exposure. MiXCR was run by TCRdb on the RACE reads, yielding one entry per CDR3 protein. The sample has fewer than 300,000 distinct CDR3 sequences, roughly 8% seen once. Time point noted: pre-sensitization, week 0. Sample treatment: therapeutic diphenylcyclopropenone sensitization with weekly scalp DPC. The source was whole blood, collected in connection with sensitization to the hapten diphenylcyclopropenone (DPC). Receptors originate from a man aged 18 to 30 with alopecia areata. Some clones in this sample may be carry-over from other donors' samples.

The chain recombines TRBV15 with TRBJ2-3; D ambiguous. V lost 1 base to trimming and J lost 6 bases, with 5 bases between them. The CDR3 sequence is 12 residues long. Germline values: CDR1 LNHNV, CDR2 YYDKDF (reference sequence). Here the CDR3 reads CATSRVRDTQYF. Written as DNA, the CDR3 is TGTGCCACCAGCAGAGTGAGGGATACGCAGTATTTT.

There are a few counts of this clonotype. V is TRBV10-3 and J is TRBJ2-2, with 10 bases aligning to TRBD1. V gave up 9 bases and J gave up 6 bases; unmatched junction bases: 10. The germline V gene has CDR1 ENHRY and CDR2 SYGVKD. This CDR3 comprises 15 residues. The CDR3, as DNA: TGTGCCATGACAGGGGGCCGTTGGAGTGCCGGGGAGCTGTTTTTT. Protein sequence: CAMTGGRWSAGELFF.

The chain combines TRBV7-2 with TRBJ1-5, with no clear D. The V end was cut by 4 bases, the J end by 2 bases, with 9 bases between. Germline V CDR1 and CDR2: SGHTA, FQGNSA. CDR3 size: 14 residues. The chain's CDR3 is CASSSGPGNQPQHF. CDR3 DNA: TGTGCCAGCAGCTCCGGGCCCGGCAATCAGCCCCAGCATTTT. The full variable domain, rest sourced from reference TRBV7-2 and TRBJ1-5, is GAGVSQSPSNKVTEKGKDVELRCDPISGHTALYWYRQSLGQGLEFLIYFQGNSAPDKSGLPSDRFSAERTGGSVSTLTIQRTQQEDSAVYLCASSSGPGNQPQHFGDGTRLSIL.

This clonotype was observed at least ten times. The CDR3 here is CASSRLLVSGNTIYF. CDR3 bases: TGTGCCAGCAGCCGCTTGCTGGTCTCTGGAAACACCATATATTTT. The rearrangement links TRBV7-2 to TRBJ1-3; D gene uncertain. With 5 bases removed from V and 0 bases from J, the gap between germline ends came to 11 bases. Germline CDR1 is SGHTA and CDR2 is FQGNSA. The CDR3 length is 15 residues. Supplemented by reference TRBV7-2 and TRBJ1-3, the full variable domain reads GAGVSQSPSNKVTEKGKDVELRCDPISGHTALYWYRQSLGQGLEFLIYFQGNSAPDKSGLPSDRFSAERTGGSVSTLTIQRTQQEDSAVYLCASSRLLVSGNTIYFGEGSWLTVV.

Only a few counts were recorded for this clonotype. The CDR3 DNA reads as TGTGCCAGCAGCTTAGTTGGGCGGACCATGAACACTGAAGCTTTCTTT. Protein sequence: CASSLVGRTMNTEAFF. V gene TRBV7-9 combines with J gene TRBJ1-1; D is ambiguous. Trimming pared 1 base from V and 0 bases from J, leaving 12 bases between. CDR3 length: 16 residues. In germline, CDR1 is SEHNR, CDR2 FQNEAQ (reference sequence).

This chain joins TRBV7-3 and TRBJ2-2; 8 nucleotides match TRBD2. CDR1 and CDR2 from the germline V gene are SGHTA and FQGTGA. V lost 0 bases and J lost 5; bases outside the gene matches: 5. CDR3 length: 16 residues. The CDR3 region is CASSLTATSATGELFF. The CDR3 region has the DNA TGTGCCAGCAGCTTAACCGCGACTAGCGCGACCGGGGAGCTGTTTTTT.

In its sample, this clonotype was seen a few times. The rearrangement uses TRBV6-2 or TRBV6-3 and TRBJ2-5; weak D call: TRBD1 (6 bases). The V end lost 2 bases, the J end lost 5 bases, and 15 bases lay between the germline ends. The CDR3 runs to 15 residues. Germline V gene sequence: CDR1 MNHEY, CDR2 SVGEGT. The CDR3 region has the DNA TGTGCCAGCAGTTACCCTCTACAGGGTCGCGAGACCCAGTACTTC. Encoded protein: CASSYPLQGRETQYF.

This clonotype was counted a few times. This rearrangement joins TRBV7-8 to TRBJ1-3; 9 positions match TRBD1. J gave up 0 bases and V 5 bases, and 8 bases lay outside the gene matches. CDR3 length: 17 amino acids. The germline V gene encodes CDR1 SGHVS and CDR2 FQNEAQ. CDR3 protein: CASSLRDRAYSGNTIYF. The CDR3 DNA follows: TGTGCCAGCAGCCTCCGGGACAGGGCCTACTCTGGAAACACCATATATTTT.

This clonotype was seen a handful of times. The rearrangement links TRBV5-1 to TRBJ2-3; D might be TRBD1 (5 bases). The CDR3 is made up of 15 amino acids. The V gene lost 4 bases and the J gene lost 4 bases, with 16 bases spanning the gap. Germline V CDR1 and CDR2: SGHRS, YFSETQ. The CDR3 bases are TGCGCCAGCAGCCCGGTAGGGGCTCTGGCAGATACGCAGTATTTT. Its translation: CASSPVGALADTQYF.

The V and J genes are TRBV6-5 and TRBJ1-2; no firm D call. There are 15 residues in the CDR3. The V gene's germline CDR1 is MNHEY and CDR2 SVGAGI. V gave up 6 bases and J gave up 1 base, with 15 bases separating them. CDR3 coding DNA: TGTGCCAGCAGGGGATTCCGGGCCGGTAACTATGGCTACACCTTC. It specifies CASRGFRAGNYGYTF.

J is TRBJ2-7 and V is TRBV2; D might be TRBD2 (6 bases). Germline V lookup: CDR1 SNHLY, CDR2 FYNNEI. The germline V and J ends were trimmed by 7 bases and 0 bases, with 19 bases remaining between them. The CDR3 is 16 residues long. The CDR3 spells CASISSSGGSSYEQYF. CDR3 sequence (DNA): TGTGCCAGCATCAGCTCTAGTGGGGGGTCCTCCTACGAGCAGTACTTC. Using reference TRBV2 and TRBJ2-7 for the parts outside the CDR3, the full variable domain is EPEVTQTPSHQVTQMGQEVILRCVPISNHLYFYWYRQILGQKVEFLVSFYNNEISEKSEIFDDQFSVERPDGSNFTLKIRSTKLEDSAMYFCASISSSGGSSYEQYFGPGTRLTVT.

This chain uses TRBV6-2 or TRBV6-3 with TRBJ2-7; D gene uncertain. This CDR3 has 13 residues. Germline CDR1 and CDR2: MNHEY and SVGEGT. V was shortened by 5 bases and J by 5 bases, with 13 bases between the two germline ends. The CDR3 loop reads CASSASDPDEQYF. Written as DNA, the CDR3 is TGTGCCAGCAGTGCGAGCGACCCGGACGAGCAGTACTTC.

This chain joins TRBV12-3 or TRBV12-4 and TRBJ1-5; D is unclear. V lost 3 bases, J lost 4 bases, and 22 bases lay in between. The CDR3 consists of 18 residues. The CDR3 region is CASSFRGAGWWGNQPQHF. CDR3 in DNA: TGTGCCAGCAGTTTTCGGGGTGCAGGATGGTGGGGTAATCAGCCCCAGCATTTT.

The genes are TRBV4-3 and TRBJ1-5; the match to TRBD1 covers 7 bases. CDR3 size: 15 residues. Germline CDR1 and CDR2: LGHNA and YSLEER. V was clipped by 0 bases and J by 7 bases; unmatched bases: 6. The CDR3 spells CASSQDTGDLQPQHF. The CDR3 DNA reads as TGCGCCAGCAGCCAAGATACAGGGGATTTACAGCCCCAGCATTTT.

V is TRBV9 and J is TRBJ1-5; no firm D call. The CDR3 spans 15 residues. V dropped 0 bases and J dropped 4 bases, with 11 bases sitting between them. In germline, CDR1 is SGDLS, CDR2 YYNGEE. The CDR3 here is CASSVDGRENQPQHF. CDR3 in DNA: TGTGCCAGCAGCGTAGATGGGAGGGAGAATCAGCCCCAGCATTTT.

This clonotype was seen only a few times. V usage is TRBV6-1 and J usage is TRBJ2-5; the D gene is possibly TRBD1 (6 bases). CDR3 size: 14 residues. The germline CDR1 and CDR2 sequences are MNHNS and SASEGT. Trimming stripped 4 bases from V and 1 base from J, with 10 bases between. The CDR3 sequence is CASSVDRTQETQYF. The CDR3 coding sequence is TGTGCCAGCAGTGTCGACAGGACCCAAGAGACCCAGTACTTC.

DNA for the CDR3: TGCAGCGTTCGGGGCACGGCCACTGAAGCTTTCTTT. Amino acid sequence: CSVRGTATEAFF. This chain joins TRBV29-1 and TRBJ1-1; D is perhaps TRBD1 (5 bases). CDR3 size: 12 residues. Germline V gives CDR1 SQVTM, CDR2 ANQGSEA. V was cut by 5 bases and J by 4 bases, with 11 bases left in between.

This clonotype was counted between two and nine times. The chain combines TRBV27 with TRBJ1-4; D uncertain. The CDR3 is 14 residues long. Trimming stripped 2 bases from V and 6 bases from J, with 10 bases between. Germline V gene sequence: CDR1 MNHEY, CDR2 SMNVEV (reference sequence). CDR3 amino acids: CASSLTGSYEKLFF. DNA for the CDR3: TGTGCCAGCAGTTTAACGGGGAGTTATGAAAAACTGTTTTTT.

This clonotype was observed a few times. The chain is built from TRBV7-9 and TRBJ2-2; no clear D gene. V was trimmed by 4 bases and J by 5 bases, leaving 8 bases between them. The CDR3 consists of 13 residues. In germline, CDR1 is SEHNR, CDR2 FQNEAQ (reference sequence). This CDR3 is CASSSGVTGELFF. The DNA for the CDR3 is TGTGCCAGCAGCTCAGGTGTAACCGGGGAGCTGTTTTTT.

There are a few counts of this clonotype. This rearrangement joins TRBV11-2 to TRBJ2-6; D might be TRBD1 (6 bases). V was clipped by 3 bases and J by 2 bases, with 20 bases between them. CDR3 length: 19 amino acids. Germline loops: CDR1 SGHAT, CDR2 FQNNGV. The CDR3 sequence is CASSFRNRAPTAGANVLTF. CDR3 DNA sequence: TGTGCCAGCAGCTTTCGGAACAGGGCTCCCACAGCTGGGGCCAACGTCCTGACTTTC.

This clonotype was picked up many times. This sequence joins TRBV9 and TRBJ1-6; D is perhaps TRBD1 (6 bases). With 0 bases removed from V and 5 bases from J, the gap between germline ends came to 15 bases. Germline V gene lookup returns CDR1 SGDLS and CDR2 YYNGEE. This CDR3 comprises 17 residues. The CDR3 DNA follows: TGTGCCAGCAGCGTAGGCCCGAGGGGGTTTAATAATTCACCCCTCCACTTT. Translation gives CASSVGPRGFNNSPLHF.

The V gene is TRBV7-6, the J gene TRBJ2-3, with unresolved D. Trimming took off 4 bases at V and 6 bases at J, with 11 bases between the two ends. The CDR3 contains 13 residues. Germline values: CDR1 SGHVS, CDR2 FNYEAQ. The CDR3 DNA sequence: TGTGCCAGCAGCTCCGCACGGCCGGATACGCAGTATTTT. Translating it yields CASSSARPDTQYF.

For this clonotype: This could be a read error, since a much larger clone is one nucleotide away. DNA for the CDR3: TGTGCCAGCAGTTACGACAGTAGCAATCAGCCCCAGCATTTT. Its translation is CASSYDSSNQPQHF. The rearrangement joins TRBV6-5 to TRBJ1-5, with D possibly TRBD1 on 5 matching bases. The CDR3 is 14 amino acids. The ends were cut back, 2 bases at V and 0 bases at J, with 5 bases in the middle. Germline V gene data show CDR1 as MNHEY and CDR2 as SVGAGI.